This T cell receptor (beta chain) was retrieved from a study of Graves' ophthalmopathy and Graves' hyperthyroidism. The CDR3 sequence is 15 residues long. The V and J ends lost 0 bases and 6 bases respectively, with 17 bases between them. The germline V gene encodes CDR1 DFQATT and CDR2 SNEGSKA (reference sequence). Investigators amplified TCR beta CDR3 regions from RNA transcripts. HTBI primers were used in a first-round RT-PCR, which preceded a second-round multiplex PCR. A single record per CDR3 protein comes from TCRdb applying MiXCR to the multiplex PCR reads. The data contain under 350,000 distinct CDR3 sequences, 15% to 20% of them singletons. As diagnostic evidence, clinical symptoms, serum thyroxine, TRAb, thyroid ultrasound and orbital computed tomography were relied upon.

This clonotype was sampled from an adult man with Graves' ophthalmopathy. This chain connects TRBV20-1 to TRBJ1-2; a weak D match, TRBD1 (5 bases). Sequences were obtained from peripheral blood. The CDR3 protein is CSARDRSGGIHGYTF. As DNA, the CDR3 is TGCAGTGCTAGAGATCGGTCGGGGGGTATACATGGCTACACCTTC.